The T cell receptor beta chain described here comes from a study of blood T cell repertoires in COVID-19. Looking at the study overall: Sample material is recorded as cDNA or gDNA derived from T cells, B-cell-depleted T cells, or PBMCs.

CDR1 is LNHDA and CDR2 is SQIVND in the germline V gene (reference sequence). The CDR3 runs 12 residues. V lost 7 bases to trimming and J lost 7 bases, with 10 bases between them. Participant-reported clinical history was the basis for cohort assignment. Original analysis: Nucleated cell counts were estimated from reference gene primer amplification. Generated by immunoSEQ multiplex PCR, the TCRdb table keeps only in-frame clones and is missing some. For V, J and clone size, that table is used; D and trimming come from the DNA. In the table there are fewer than 350,000 clones, nearly 90% of which are singletons.

Sequenced: PBMCs or T cells enriched from blood (not recorded which). The V gene is TRBV19, the J gene TRBJ2-2, with no clear D. The source is a woman between 25 and 40 years old who had recovered from COVID-19. CDR3 in amino acids: CASISLFGELFF. CDR3 nucleotides: TGTGCCAGTATCTCTCTGTTCGGGGAGCTGTTTTTT.